Described below is a single T cell receptor (beta chain) sequence and its context. This clonotype is characterized as medium-sized (0.01 to 0.1%). Its specific antigen is unknown. Base qualities were left out, and no much larger clone turns up one base away. The germline V gene specifies MRHNA as CDR1 and SNTAGT as CDR2. The junction carries 14 bases between V and J, which are trimmed by 6 bases and 2 bases respectively. Taken from cysteine to phenylalanine, the CDR3 has 15 residues. Kept here is only the CDR3 DNA, which spans 45 bases and is read in frame from base 1. This sample was included in a study of spatial heterogeneity in lung cancer (dated by TCRdb to about 2019). Describing the broader study: Beta-chain transcripts were consistently detected in greater numbers than alpha-chain transcripts, which likely reflected higher beta-chain transcript abundance. In tumor regions, TCR transcript counts showed a strong correlation with a T cell transcriptional module score derived from matched bulk RNA-seq. In the raw uncorrected reads, each unique combination of TCR and UMI appeared more than ten times on average. In non-small cell lung cancer, the study quantitatively compared TCR alpha and beta repertoires across several tumor regions, matched nontumor lung, and blood. The study linked features of the TCR repertoire to counts of nonsynonymous mutations, which were determined by whole-exome sequencing of tumor tissue. At surgery, fewer than 250 tumor regions, 61 to 75 matched nontumor lung samples and more than 50 PBMC samples were TCR-sequenced for both alpha and beta chains.

Read against the paper, the sample's time point label means: sample taken at primary tumor resection. The donors were 65 to 85 patients from the lung TRACERx cohort who had early-stage, untreated non-small cell lung cancer. Without any cell sorting, TCR sequencing was performed on whole RNA extracted either from tumor and nontumor lung tissue or from cryopreserved PBMC samples. Patients were selected for TCR sequencing only if sufficient RNA was available from at least two tumor regions. Before being selected, tumor and adjacent nontumor lung specimens were reviewed by a lung pathologist. The receptor library was made with 5' RACE. These reads were obtained on a NextSeq 500. In the TCR library protocol, a unique molecular identifier was attached to each TCR cDNA molecule so that PCR and sequencing errors could be corrected. In the paper's pipeline: TCR identification, UMI-based error correction and CDR3 extraction were performed with Decombinator tools. TCRs above a frequency of 2 per 1,000, corresponding to the top 1% of the tumor frequency distribution, were defined as expanded. Expanded tumor TCRs statistically deemed absent (corrected P<0.05) from at least one tumor region were classed as regional, and all other expanded tumor TCRs were classed as ubiquitous. Renyi diversity was calculated using the R vegan package after each repertoire was subsampled 100 times to 5,000 TCRs. To build CDR3 similarity networks, amino acid triplet string-kernel similarity was used, and CDR3s were connected when their pairwise similarity was above 0.82. Starting from the raw public reads, TCRdb applied fastp trimming at Q25, assembled clones with MiXCR and retained in-frame beta chains. Merged by CDR3 protein, the rows form single entries marked with the most common genes and DNA. The V and J calls here are based on TCRdb, not the publication. In this sample the table shows 1,500 or so distinct CDR3 sequences, 5.5% of which occur a single time. More than 20% of the sample is taken by the ten largest.

Study-wide findings and limitations: TCR-seq was estimated to cover only about 7.6% of tumor T cells for alpha chains and around 12% for beta chains. The tumor nonsynonymous mutation count correlated with the number of expanded intratumoral alpha and beta TCRs. Additional single-cell paired TCR alpha and beta sequencing was considered necessary to confirm, at a functional level, the hypothesis that regional TCRs recognize regional mutations. The count of ubiquitous expanded TCRs correlated with the count of ubiquitous nonsynonymous mutations, and the count of regional expanded TCRs correlated with the count of regional nonsynonymous mutations.

The source was lung tumor tissue, collected at surgery. The rearranged segments are TRBV6-4 and TRBJ2-1; a confident D gene designation cannot be given. The source is a male donor with early-stage non-small cell lung cancer. The DNA sequence is TGTGCCAGCAGCGCCACTTGGGAACCCTACAATGAGCAGTTCTTC. It translates as CASSATWEPYNEQFF.